Following are 7 T cell receptor beta chains from one sample sequenced in a study of T cells in Graves' hyperthyroidism and ophthalmopathy. RNA transcripts were the template for amplifying TCR beta CDR3 regions. The primer set for the first-round RT-PCR of the TCR CDR3 was HTBI. TCRdb fed the multiplex PCR reads into MiXCR, producing one record per CDR3 protein. The sample includes about 590,000 distinct CDR3 sequences, 13% to 15% seen only once; the top ten take roughly 7.1%. The sequenced material came from blood. These receptors came from a woman aged 18-30 years with Graves' ophthalmopathy.

This clonotype was recorded many times. CDR3 bases: TGCAGTGCTAATACGCCCACGGGAGCGCAGTATTTT. This codes for CSANTPTGAQYF. The genes are TRBV20-1 and TRBJ2-3, with D maybe TRBD2 (6 bases). V was shortened by 4 bases and J by 10 bases, with 15 bases between the two germline ends. The CDR3 sequence is 12 residues long. Germline V gives CDR1 DFQATT, CDR2 SNEGSKA (reference sequence).

The table lists this clonotype with many counts. The J gene is TRBJ2-1, the V gene TRBV7-2; 10 bases line up with TRBD2. Germline V gene data show CDR1 as SGHTA and CDR2 as FQGNSA. V trimming: 1 base; J trimming: 2 bases; junction bases outside the gene matches: 2. The CDR3 spans 16 residues. This chain's CDR3 is CASSLVSGRAYNEQFF. The CDR3 coding sequence is TGTGCCAGCAGCTTAGTCAGCGGGAGGGCCTACAATGAGCAGTTCTTC.

This clonotype was recorded many times. The chain links TRBV3-1 to TRBJ1-1, with unresolved D. V lost 1 base, J lost 6 bases, and 9 bases lay in between. Germline V lookup: CDR1 LGHDT, CDR2 YNNKEL (reference sequence). This CDR3 is built from 13 residues. CDR3 sequence (DNA): TGTGCCAGCAGCCAAGTCCGGAATTCTGAAGCTTTCTTT. Protein: CASSQVRNSEAFF.

The sample holds many counts of this clonotype. This chain links TRBV11-3 with TRBJ2-7; unclear D gene. CDR3 length equals 13 residues. V was shortened by 2 bases and J by 7 bases, with 12 bases between the two germline ends. Germline V gene data show CDR1 as SGHNT and CDR2 as YENEEA. CDR3 amino acids: CASSLKILGEQYF. As DNA, the CDR3 is TGTGCCAGCAGCTTAAAGATCTTGGGGGAGCAGTACTTC.

This clonotype was seen many times. This chain connects TRBV7-2 to TRBJ2-1; 13 nucleotides line up with TRBD2. The germline V gene encodes CDR1 SGHTA and CDR2 FQGNSA. This CDR3 contains 15 residues. The trim removed 6 bases at V and 8 bases at J, leaving 7 bases unmatched. CDR3: CASSLGLAGSDEQFF. For the CDR3, the DNA is TGTGCCAGCAGTCTGGGACTAGCGGGATCCGATGAGCAGTTCTTC.

The rearrangement links TRBV5-1 to TRBJ1-4, with D unclear. Germline V gene sequence: CDR1 SGHRS, CDR2 YFSETQ. The V end lost 4 bases, the J end lost 3 bases, and 13 bases lay between the germline ends. The CDR3 is made up of 15 amino acids. The CDR3 nucleotides are TGCGCCAGCAGCCTAGGGAGTCCAGCTAATGAAAAACTGTTTTTT. It codes for CASSLGSPANEKLFF.

This chain connects TRBV6-1 to TRBJ1-1, with D maybe TRBD1 (5 bases). Germline assignment: CDR1 MNHNS and CDR2 SASEGT. Trimming pared 8 bases from V and 8 bases from J, leaving 15 bases between. This CDR3 is 12 amino acids long. In nucleotides, the CDR3 is TGTGCCAGCCTCCAGAAGGGGCCAGAAGCTTTCTTT. Translating gives CASLQKGPEAFF.